The TCR beta chain under discussion was sequenced for a study of OX40 agonist ivuxolimab in advanced cancers. Trimming took off 2 bases at V and 3 bases at J, with 12 bases between the two ends. This CDR3 has 14 residues. CDR1 is SGHRS and CDR2 is YFSETQ in the germline V gene. Generated by immunoSEQ multiplex PCR, the TCRdb table keeps only in-frame clones and is missing some. Among some 30,000 clones, approximately 84% were seen once, and the ten largest hold roughly 30%. The TCR comes from an adult with an advanced solid tumor such as melanoma, head and neck, liver or kidney cancer. The specimen comprised CD4+ or CD8+ T cells sorted from blood, sampled in a trial of the OX40 agonist ivuxolimab. The chain links TRBV5-1 to TRBJ2-7; D perhaps matches TRBD2 (5 bases). CDR3 amino acids: CASSFGLGVYEQYF. Here the CDR3 DNA reads TGCGCCAGCAGCTTCGGACTCGGAGTCTACGAGCAGTACTTC.